Listed here are 17 T cell receptor beta chains from one sample, sequenced in a study of T cell responses to AZD1222 COVID-19 vaccine. The repertoire was sequenced with immunoSEQ multiplex PCR; TCRdb's copy has only in-frame clones and lacks some. Of 95,000 to 150,000 clones listed, 90% are singletons. The sample here was peripheral blood, taken on day 0 of AZD1222 vaccination. These receptor sequences come from an adult in good health.

J is TRBJ1-3 and V is TRBV28; 9 nucleotides align to TRBD1. Germline CDR1 and CDR2: MDHEN and SYDVKM. V dropped 5 bases and J dropped 4; count of bases not matched to a gene: 6. The CDR3 consists of 15 residues. CDR3: CASSPGTGWGNTIYF. The CDR3 DNA follows: TGTGCCAGCAGTCCTGGGACAGGGTGGGGAAACACCATATATTTT.

The V and J genes are TRBV11-2 and TRBJ2-1; TRBD2 matches 10 bases. V gave up 5 bases and J gave up 7 bases; unmatched junction bases: 8. The CDR3 runs to 15 residues. CDR1 is SGHAT, CDR2 FQNNGV, per germline. CDR3 loop: CASSLSGGPLNEQFF. The CDR3 coding sequence is TGTGCCAGCAGCCTTAGCGGGGGGCCATTAAATGAGCAGTTCTTC.

The chain links TRBV5-1 to TRBJ1-2, with D maybe TRBD1 (5 bases). Between the trimmed V and J ends, which lost 4 bases and 5 bases, there was a span of 15 bases. The CDR3 consists of 14 residues. In germline, CDR1 is SGHRS, CDR2 YFSETQ. The CDR3 loop is CASSRETAAYGYTF. The DNA for the CDR3 is TGCGCCAGCAGCCGAGAGACAGCGGCGTATGGCTACACCTTC.

V gene TRBV11-3 combines with J gene TRBJ2-5; D gene unclear. The germline V and J ends were trimmed by 1 base and 5 bases, with 8 bases remaining between them. Germline CDR1 is SGHNT and CDR2 is YENEEA. The CDR3 has 13 amino acids. The CDR3 region has the DNA TGTGCCAGCAGCTTAGGGCCCTCGGAGACCCAGTACTTC. It encodes CASSLGPSETQYF.

The rearrangement joins TRBV28 to TRBJ2-1; 8 bases are a match to TRBD2. V lost 4 bases to trimming and J lost 0 bases; unmatched junction nucleotides: 11. The CDR3 is made up of 18 amino acids. Per germline, CDR1 MDHEN and CDR2 SYDVKM. This CDR3 is CASSSPGGGGSSYNEQFF. DNA of the CDR3: TGTGCCAGCAGTTCCCCGGGGGGGGGTGGAAGCTCCTACAATGAGCAGTTCTTC.

This chain connects TRBV7-8 to TRBJ1-5; TRBD1 might be the D (5 bases). CDR1 and CDR2 from the germline V gene are SGHVS and FQNEAQ. CDR3 length equals 17 residues. Trimming cost V 5 bases and J 4 bases, with 21 bases left between them. This CDR3 reads CASSPRRAGGRNQPQHF. The CDR3 bases are TGTGCCAGCAGCCCACGGCGGGCCGGGGGGAGAAATCAGCCCCAGCATTTT. Supplemented by reference TRBV7-8 and TRBJ1-5, the full variable domain reads GAGVSQSPRYKVAKRGQDVALRCDPISGHVSLFWYQQALGQGPEFLTYFQNEAQLDKSGLPSDRFFAERPEGSVSTLKIQRTQQEDSAVYLCASSPRRAGGRNQPQHFGDGTRLSIL.

The chain links TRBV4-2 to TRBJ1-3; D gene uncertain. The CDR3 runs 16 residues. Trimming took 1 base from V and 4 from J, leaving 14 bases between them. Germline CDR1 and CDR2: LGHNA and YNFKEQ. The DNA of the CDR3 is TGTGCCAGCAGCCAAGGCCTTCCCGGCCAAGGAAACACCATATATTTT. Translation gives CASSQGLPGQGNTIYF.

The chain recombines TRBV28 with TRBJ2-4, with D perhaps matching TRBD1 (5 bases). CDR3 length: 13 residues. Germline values: CDR1 MDHEN, CDR2 SYDVKM. Trimming took off 6 bases at V and 9 bases at J, with 15 bases between the two ends. CDR3 residues: CASSNYQGSIQYF. CDR3 in DNA: TGTGCCAGCAGCAACTATCAGGGTAGCATTCAGTACTTC.

This rearrangement joins TRBV19 to TRBJ2-7; the match to TRBD1 covers 7 bases. J was trimmed by 1 base and V by 1 base; bases with no gene match: 1. In germline, CDR1 is LNHDA, CDR2 SQIVND (reference sequence). The CDR3 spans 14 residues. CDR3 nucleotide sequence: TGTGCCAGTAGTATAGGACAGGGTTCCTACGAGCAGTACTTC. It is translated as CASSIGQGSYEQYF.

The chain links TRBV5-1 to TRBJ1-1; D may be TRBD1 (5 bases). The V gene's germline CDR1 is SGHRS and CDR2 YFSETQ. This CDR3 is 14 amino acids long. Trimming pared 3 bases from V and 5 bases from J, leaving 14 bases between. The CDR3 DNA reads as TGCGCCAGCAGCTACCTTACGGGGGGGACTGAAGCTTTCTTT. It is translated as CASSYLTGGTEAFF.

The chain employs TRBV10-3 and TRBJ1-5; D perhaps matches TRBD1 (5 bases). CDR1 and CDR2 from the germline V gene are ENHRY and SYGVKD. The CDR3 covers 14 residues. V lost 3 bases to trimming and J lost 7 bases, with 13 bases between them. The CDR3 sequence: CAISDGGVGQPQHF. The CDR3 DNA reads as TGTGCCATCAGTGATGGGGGGGTGGGACAGCCCCAGCATTTT.

The V gene is TRBV11-2, the J gene TRBJ1-3; D not certain. V was cut by 5 bases and J by 0 bases, with 11 bases left in between. Per the germline V gene, CDR1 is SGHAT and CDR2 is FQNNGV. The CDR3 has 15 residues. CDR3 sequence reads: CASSLEGSSGNTIYF. The CDR3 DNA is TGTGCCAGCAGCCTTGAAGGGAGCTCTGGAAACACCATATATTTT.

V and J are TRBV5-1 and TRBJ2-3; 9 nucleotides match TRBD2. The CDR3 length is 16 residues. Germline V gives CDR1 SGHRS, CDR2 YFSETQ. The ends lost 2 bases at V and 4 bases at J; junction bases unmatched: 8. In DNA, the CDR3 is TGCGCCAGCAGCTTTCCTGCGGGAGGGCGACCAGATACGCAGTATTTT. Translated, it gives CASSFPAGGRPDTQYF.

The chain has TRBV4-1 and TRBJ1-5; 10 positions match TRBD1. The CDR3 has 16 residues. CDR1 and CDR2 from the germline V gene are MGHRA and YSYEKL. V lost 3 bases and J lost 6; bases outside the gene matches: 8. For the CDR3, the DNA is TGCGCCAGCAGCCAGGCCGGGACAGGGGAATTTCAGCCCCAGCATTTT. It translates to CASSQAGTGEFQPQHF.

The chain links TRBV28 to TRBJ1-2; 7 bases are shared with TRBD1. The junction had 5 bases not matched to a gene; V was cut back by 5 bases and J by 2 bases. The CDR3 has 14 residues. Germline V lookup: CDR1 MDHEN, CDR2 SYDVKM. The CDR3: CASSLGTVNYGYTF. In nucleotides, the CDR3 is TGTGCCAGCAGTCTAGGGACAGTCAACTATGGCTACACCTTC.

The chain employs TRBV12-3 or TRBV12-4 and TRBJ1-2; D not resolved. Between the trimmed V and J ends, which lost 8 bases and 4 bases, there was a span of 11 bases. This CDR3 has 12 residues. The CDR3 reads CASRDRAYGYTF. The DNA of the CDR3 is TGTGCCAGCCGTGACCGAGCCTATGGCTACACCTTC.

The J gene is TRBJ1-4, the V gene TRBV5-4; 8 nucleotides agree with TRBD1. CDR1 is SGHNT, CDR2 YYREEE, per germline (reference sequence). With 4 bases clipped from V and 7 bases from J, the junction kept 9 bases outside the gene matches. This CDR3 is 15 amino acids long. The CDR3 region has the DNA TGTGCCAGCAGCAGAAACAGGGGGAGTGGTGAAAAACTGTTTTTT. It yields the protein CASSRNRGSGEKLFF.